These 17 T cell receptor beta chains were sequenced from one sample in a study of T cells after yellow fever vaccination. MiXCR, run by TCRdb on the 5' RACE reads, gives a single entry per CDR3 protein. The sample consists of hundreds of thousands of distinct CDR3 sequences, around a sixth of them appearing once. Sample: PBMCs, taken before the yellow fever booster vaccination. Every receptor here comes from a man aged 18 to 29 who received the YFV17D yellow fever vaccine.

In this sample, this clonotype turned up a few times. The CDR3 DNA follows: TGTGCCAGCTCGAGCCAGGATCTAGCGTCCAATGAGCAGTTCTTC. Translated: CASSSQDLASNEQFF. The chain couples TRBV18 to TRBJ2-1; D is perhaps TRBD2 (6 bases). The germline gives CDR1 KGHSH, CDR2 LQKENI. The CDR3 has 15 amino acids. V was cut by 6 bases and J by 6 bases, with 18 bases left in between.

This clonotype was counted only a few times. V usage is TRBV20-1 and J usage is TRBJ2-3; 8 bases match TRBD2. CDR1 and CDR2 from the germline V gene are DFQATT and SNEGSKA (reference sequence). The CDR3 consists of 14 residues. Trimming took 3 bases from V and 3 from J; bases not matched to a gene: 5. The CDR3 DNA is TGCAGTGCTAGTCGCAGCGGGGGAACAGATACGCAGTATTTT. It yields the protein CSASRSGGTDTQYF.

CDR3 protein: CASSPERPREQYF. The CDR3 nucleotides read TGTGCCAGCAGCCCCGAACGACCTCGGGAGCAGTACTTC. The rearrangement uses TRBV7-8 and TRBJ2-7, with D hard to call. The germline gives CDR1 SGHVS, CDR2 FQNEAQ. The germline V and J ends were trimmed by 5 bases and 7 bases, with 15 bases remaining between them. This CDR3 comprises 13 residues. The variable domain in full, completed from reference TRBV7-8 and TRBJ2-7, reads GAGVSQSPRYKVAKRGQDVALRCDPISGHVSLFWYQQALGQGPEFLTYFQNEAQLDKSGLPSDRFFAERPEGSVSTLKIQRTQQEDSAVYLCASSPERPREQYFGPGTRLTVT.

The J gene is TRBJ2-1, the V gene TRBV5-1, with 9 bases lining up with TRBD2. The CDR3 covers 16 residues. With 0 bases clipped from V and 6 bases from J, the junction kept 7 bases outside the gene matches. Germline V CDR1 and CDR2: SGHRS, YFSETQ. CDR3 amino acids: CASSLDGAGGFNEQFF. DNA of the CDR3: TGCGCCAGCAGCTTGGACGGAGCGGGGGGTTTCAATGAGCAGTTCTTC.

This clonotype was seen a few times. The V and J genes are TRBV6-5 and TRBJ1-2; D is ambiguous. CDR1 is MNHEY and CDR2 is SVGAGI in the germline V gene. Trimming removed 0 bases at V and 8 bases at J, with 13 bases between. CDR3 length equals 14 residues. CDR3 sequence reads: CASSYSGQAPGYTF. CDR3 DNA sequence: TGTGCCAGCAGTTACTCGGGTCAGGCCCCGGGCTACACCTTC.

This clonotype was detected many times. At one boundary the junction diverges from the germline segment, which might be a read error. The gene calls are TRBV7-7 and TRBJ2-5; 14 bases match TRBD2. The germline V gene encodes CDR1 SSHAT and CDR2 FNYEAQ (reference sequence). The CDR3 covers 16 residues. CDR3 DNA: TGTGCTAGCAGTCCTGGACTAGCGGGGGGACAAGAGACCCAGTACTTC. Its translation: CASSPGLAGGQETQYF.

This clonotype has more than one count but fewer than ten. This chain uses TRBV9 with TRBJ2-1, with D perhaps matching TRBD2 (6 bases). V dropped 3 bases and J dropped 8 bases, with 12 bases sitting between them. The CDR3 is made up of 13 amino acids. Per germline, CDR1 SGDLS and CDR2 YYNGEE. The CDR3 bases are TGTGCCAGCAGCGGTTCTAGCGCCTATGAGCAGTTCTTC. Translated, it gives CASSGSSAYEQFF.

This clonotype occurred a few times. CDR3 in amino acids: CASRNRAESEKLFF. The CDR3, as DNA: TGTGCCAGCAGAAACAGGGCGGAGAGTGAAAAACTGTTTTTT. This chain joins TRBV6-1 and TRBJ1-4, with a tentative D call TRBD1 (6 bases). V was pared by 6 bases and J by 7 bases, with 15 bases between. The CDR3 loop spans 14 amino acids. Germline CDR1 MNHNS, CDR2 SASEGT.

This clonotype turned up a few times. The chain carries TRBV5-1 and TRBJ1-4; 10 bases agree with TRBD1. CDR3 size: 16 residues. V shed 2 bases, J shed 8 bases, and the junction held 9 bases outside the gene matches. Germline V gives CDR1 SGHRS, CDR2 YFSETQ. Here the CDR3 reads CASSFTGTGVGEKLFF. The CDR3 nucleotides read TGCGCCAGCAGCTTTACCGGGACAGGGGTTGGAGAAAAACTGTTTTTT.

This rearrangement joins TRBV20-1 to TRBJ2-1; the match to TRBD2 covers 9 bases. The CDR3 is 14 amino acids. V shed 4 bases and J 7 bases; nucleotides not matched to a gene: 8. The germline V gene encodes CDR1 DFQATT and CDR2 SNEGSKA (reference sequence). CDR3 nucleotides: TGCAGTGCTATGATAGCGGGGGCATCGAATGAGCAGTTCTTC. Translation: CSAMIAGASNEQFF.

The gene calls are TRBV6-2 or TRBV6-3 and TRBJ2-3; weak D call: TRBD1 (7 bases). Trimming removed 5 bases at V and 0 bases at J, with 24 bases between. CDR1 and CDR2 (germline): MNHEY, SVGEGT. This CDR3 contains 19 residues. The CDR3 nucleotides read TGTGCCAGCAGTCCCGCAGCAGGGGGGAGACTTACTAGCACAGATACGCAGTATTTT. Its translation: CASSPAAGGRLTSTDTQYF.

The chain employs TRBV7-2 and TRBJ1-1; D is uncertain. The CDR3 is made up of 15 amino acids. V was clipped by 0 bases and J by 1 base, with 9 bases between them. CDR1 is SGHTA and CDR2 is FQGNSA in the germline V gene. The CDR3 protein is CASSLAPRGNTEAFF. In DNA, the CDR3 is TGTGCCAGCAGCTTAGCGCCTCGGGGGAACACTGAAGCTTTCTTT.

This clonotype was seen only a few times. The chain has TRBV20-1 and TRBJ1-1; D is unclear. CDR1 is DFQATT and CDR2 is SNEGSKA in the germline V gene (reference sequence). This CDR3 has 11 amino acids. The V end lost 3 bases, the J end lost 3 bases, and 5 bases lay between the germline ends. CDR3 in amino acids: CSASRYTEAFF. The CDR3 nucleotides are TGCAGTGCTAGCCGCTACACTGAAGCTTTCTTT.

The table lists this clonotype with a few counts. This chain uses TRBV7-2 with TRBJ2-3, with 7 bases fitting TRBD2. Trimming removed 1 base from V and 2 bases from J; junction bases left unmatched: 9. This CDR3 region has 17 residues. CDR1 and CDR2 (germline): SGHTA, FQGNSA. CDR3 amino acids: CASSLGAGGGITDTQYF. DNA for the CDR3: TGTGCCAGCAGCTTAGGTGCAGGCGGGGGAATCACAGATACGCAGTATTTT.

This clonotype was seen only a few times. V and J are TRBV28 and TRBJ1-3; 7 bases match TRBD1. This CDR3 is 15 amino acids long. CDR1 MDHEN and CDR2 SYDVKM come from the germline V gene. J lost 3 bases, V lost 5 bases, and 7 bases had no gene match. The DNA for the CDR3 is TGTGCCAGCAGTAGTCACAGGGGAAATGGAAACACCATATATTTT. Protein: CASSSHRGNGNTIYF.

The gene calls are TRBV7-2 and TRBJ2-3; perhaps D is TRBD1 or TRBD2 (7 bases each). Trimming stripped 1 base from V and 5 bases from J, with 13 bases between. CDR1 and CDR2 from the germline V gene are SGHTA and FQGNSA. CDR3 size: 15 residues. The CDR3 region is CASSLDQGEGDTQYF. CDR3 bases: TGTGCCAGCAGCTTAGACCAGGGGGAGGGAGATACGCAGTATTTT.

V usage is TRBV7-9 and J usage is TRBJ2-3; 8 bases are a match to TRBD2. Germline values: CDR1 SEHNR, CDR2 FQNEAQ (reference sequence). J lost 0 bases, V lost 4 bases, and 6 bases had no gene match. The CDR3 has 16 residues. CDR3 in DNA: TGTGCCAGCAGCTCCCGGGGGGGGCTGAGCACAGATACGCAGTATTTT. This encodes CASSSRGGLSTDTQYF.